Sequencing of this T cell receptor beta chain was carried out in a study of cytomegalovirus exposure and HLA in healthy donors. Across the whole study: Most donors, just over 80% of roughly 400 genotyped, fell in the Caucasian-associated ancestry cluster. Study-level findings and limits: Presence/absence analysis assumed near-uniform sequencing depth across donors. Associated with HLA alleles at 0.05 false discovery rate in a later analysis were about 17,000 TCR beta sequences.

Amplification used 60 Vbeta primers and 13 Jbeta primers. The method was immunoSEQ multiplex PCR; TCRdb's version includes in-frame clones alone and lacks a portion of them. The data show 100,000 to 150,000 clones, roughly a tenth seen once. The ends were cut back, 0 bases at V and 6 bases at J, with 15 bases in the middle. This CDR3 is 16 amino acids long. Germline V gives CDR1 MNHEY, CDR2 SMNVEV (reference sequence). In its sample, this clone was seen a few times. Its antigen remains unknown. This receptor was identified in a woman aged 18-29 years in good health and CMV-seropositive. The chain uses TRBV27 and TRBJ1-5; D remains unclear. The specimen sequenced was PBMCs. CDR3 nucleotide sequence: TGTGCCAGCAGTTTATCCTTCCCGGGGAGTGGTCAGCCCCAGCATTTT. Its translation: CASSLSFPGSGQPQHF.